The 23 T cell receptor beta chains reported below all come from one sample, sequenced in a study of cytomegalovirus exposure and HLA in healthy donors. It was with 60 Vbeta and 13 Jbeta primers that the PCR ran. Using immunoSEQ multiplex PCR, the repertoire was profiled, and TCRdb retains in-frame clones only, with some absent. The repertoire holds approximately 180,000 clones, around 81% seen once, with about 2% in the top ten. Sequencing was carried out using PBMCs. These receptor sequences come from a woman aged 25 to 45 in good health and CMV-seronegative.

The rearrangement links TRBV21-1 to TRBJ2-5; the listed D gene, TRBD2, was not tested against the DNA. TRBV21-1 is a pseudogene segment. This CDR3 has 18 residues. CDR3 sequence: CASSKDSFARQGGETQYF. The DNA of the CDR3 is TGTGCCAGCAGCAAAGACTCCTTCGCTCGGCAGGGAGGCGAGACCCAGTACTTC.

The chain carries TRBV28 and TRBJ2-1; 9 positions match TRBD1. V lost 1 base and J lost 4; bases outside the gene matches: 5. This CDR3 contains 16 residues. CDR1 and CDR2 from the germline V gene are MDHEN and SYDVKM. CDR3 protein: CASSLSGTGIYNEQFF. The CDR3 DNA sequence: TGTGCCAGCAGTTTATCGGGGACAGGGATTTACAATGAGCAGTTCTTC.

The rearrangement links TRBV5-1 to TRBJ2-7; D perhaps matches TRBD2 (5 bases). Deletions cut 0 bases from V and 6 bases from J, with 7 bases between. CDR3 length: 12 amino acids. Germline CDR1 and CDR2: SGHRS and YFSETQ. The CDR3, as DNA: TGCGCCAGCAGCTTGGTAGGGAGCGAGCAGTACTTC. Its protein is CASSLVGSEQYF.

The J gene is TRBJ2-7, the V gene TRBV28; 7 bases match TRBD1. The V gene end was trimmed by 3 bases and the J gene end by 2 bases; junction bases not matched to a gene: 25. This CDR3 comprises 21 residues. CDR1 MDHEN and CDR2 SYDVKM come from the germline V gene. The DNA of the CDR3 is TGTGCCAGCAGTTTTTCCGCCGCAGGGGACACAGGGGAGAGTTTGGCCTACGAGCAGTACTTC. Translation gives CASSFSAAGDTGESLAYEQYF.

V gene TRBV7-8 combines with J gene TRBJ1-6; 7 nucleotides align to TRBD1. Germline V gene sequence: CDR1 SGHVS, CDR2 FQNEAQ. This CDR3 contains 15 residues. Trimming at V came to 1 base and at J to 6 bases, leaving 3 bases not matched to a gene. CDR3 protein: CASSLDAGGNSPLHF. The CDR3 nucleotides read TGTGCCAGCAGCTTAGATGCAGGGGGTAATTCACCCCTCCACTTT.

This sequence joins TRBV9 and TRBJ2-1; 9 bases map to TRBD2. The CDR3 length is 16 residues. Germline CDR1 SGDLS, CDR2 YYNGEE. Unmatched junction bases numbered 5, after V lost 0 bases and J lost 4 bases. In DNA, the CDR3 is TGTGCCAGCAGCGTAGCGGCTAGCGGGAATTACAATGAGCAGTTCTTC. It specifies CASSVAASGNYNEQFF.

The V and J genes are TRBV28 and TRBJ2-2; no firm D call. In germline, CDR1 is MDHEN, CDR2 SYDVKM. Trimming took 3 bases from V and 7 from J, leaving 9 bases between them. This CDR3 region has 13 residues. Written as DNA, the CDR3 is TGTGCCAGCAGTTTTTCCGGTCACGGGGAGCTGTTTTTT. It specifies CASSFSGHGELFF.

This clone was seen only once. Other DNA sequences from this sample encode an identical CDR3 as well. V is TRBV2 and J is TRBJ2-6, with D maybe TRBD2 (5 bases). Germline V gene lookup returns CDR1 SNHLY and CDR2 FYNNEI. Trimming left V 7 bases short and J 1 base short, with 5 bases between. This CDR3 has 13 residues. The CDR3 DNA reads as TGTGCCAGCACGGGGTCTGGGGCCAACGTCCTGACTTTC. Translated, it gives CASTGSGANVLTF.

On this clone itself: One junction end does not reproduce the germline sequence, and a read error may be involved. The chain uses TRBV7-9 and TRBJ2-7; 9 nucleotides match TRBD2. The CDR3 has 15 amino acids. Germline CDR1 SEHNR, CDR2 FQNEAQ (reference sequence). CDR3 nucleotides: TGTGCCGGCAGCTACTCCGGGACTAGCAGATACGAGCAGTACTTC. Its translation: CAGSYSGTSRYEQYF.

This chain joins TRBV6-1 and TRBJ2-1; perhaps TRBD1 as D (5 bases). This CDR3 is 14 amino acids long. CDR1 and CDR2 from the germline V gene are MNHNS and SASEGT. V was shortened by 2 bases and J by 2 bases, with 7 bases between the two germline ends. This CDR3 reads CASSERGPYNEQFF. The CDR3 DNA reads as TGTGCCAGCAGTGAAAGGGGCCCCTACAATGAGCAGTTCTTC.

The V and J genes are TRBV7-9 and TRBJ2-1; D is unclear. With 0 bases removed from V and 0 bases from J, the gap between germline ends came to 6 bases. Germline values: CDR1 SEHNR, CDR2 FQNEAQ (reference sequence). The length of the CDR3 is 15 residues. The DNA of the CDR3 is TGTGCCAGCAGCTTAGCGGCTAGCTCCTACAATGAGCAGTTCTTC. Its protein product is CASSLAASSYNEQFF.

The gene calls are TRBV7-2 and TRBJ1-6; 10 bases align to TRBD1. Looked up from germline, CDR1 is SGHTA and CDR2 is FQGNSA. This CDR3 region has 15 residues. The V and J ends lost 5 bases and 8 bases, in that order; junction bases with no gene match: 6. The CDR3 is CASSPRTGGYSPLHF. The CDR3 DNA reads TGTGCCAGCAGCCCACGGACAGGGGGATATTCACCCCTCCACTTT.

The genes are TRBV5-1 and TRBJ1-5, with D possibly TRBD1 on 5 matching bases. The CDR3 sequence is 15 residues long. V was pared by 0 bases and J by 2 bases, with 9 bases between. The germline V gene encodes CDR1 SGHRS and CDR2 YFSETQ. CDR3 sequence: CASSLAGGGNQPQHF. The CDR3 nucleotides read TGCGCCAGCAGCTTGGCCGGGGGAGGCAATCAGCCCCAGCATTTT.

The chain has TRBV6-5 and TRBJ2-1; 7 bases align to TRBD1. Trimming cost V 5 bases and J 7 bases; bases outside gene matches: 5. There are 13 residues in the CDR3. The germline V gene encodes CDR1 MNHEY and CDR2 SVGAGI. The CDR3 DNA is TGTGCCAGCAGTGACTACAGGGGTAATGAGCAGTTCTTC. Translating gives CASSDYRGNEQFF.

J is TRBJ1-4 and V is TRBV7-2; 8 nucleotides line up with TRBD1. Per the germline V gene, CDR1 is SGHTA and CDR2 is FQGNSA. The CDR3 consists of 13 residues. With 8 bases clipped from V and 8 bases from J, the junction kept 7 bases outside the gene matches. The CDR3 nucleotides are TGTGCCAGCGCTGCAGGGGGCGACGAAAAACTGTTTTTT. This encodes CASAAGGDEKLFF.

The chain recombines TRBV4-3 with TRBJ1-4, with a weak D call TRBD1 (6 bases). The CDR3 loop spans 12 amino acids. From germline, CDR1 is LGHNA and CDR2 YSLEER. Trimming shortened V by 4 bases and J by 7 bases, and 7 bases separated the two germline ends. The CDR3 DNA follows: TGCGCCAGCAGCCCGGACAGTGAAAAACTGTTTTTT. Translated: CASSPDSEKLFF.

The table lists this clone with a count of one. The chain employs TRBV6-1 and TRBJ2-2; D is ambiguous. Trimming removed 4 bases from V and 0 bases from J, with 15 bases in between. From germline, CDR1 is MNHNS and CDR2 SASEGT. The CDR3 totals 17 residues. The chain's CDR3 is CASSVMLRQTNTGELFF. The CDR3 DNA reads TGTGCCAGCAGTGTTATGTTGAGGCAGACGAACACCGGGGAGCTGTTTTTT.

The CDR3 nucleotides are TGCGCCAGCAGCCAAGAAACTAGCGGGCTTTACGAGCAGTACTTC. This encodes CASSQETSGLYEQYF. The rearrangement uses TRBV4-3 and TRBJ2-7, with 9 nucleotides matching TRBD2. After removal of 0 bases from V and 4 bases from J, the junction contained 4 bases not matched to a gene. CDR3 size: 15 residues. Germline V gene lookup returns CDR1 LGHNA and CDR2 YSLEER.

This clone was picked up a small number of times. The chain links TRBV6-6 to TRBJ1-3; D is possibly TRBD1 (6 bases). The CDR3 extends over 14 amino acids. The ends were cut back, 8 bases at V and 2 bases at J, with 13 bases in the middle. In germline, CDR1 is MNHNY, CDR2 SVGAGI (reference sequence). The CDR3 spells CASDTGSPGNTIYF. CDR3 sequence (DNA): TGTGCCAGCGATACAGGGTCCCCTGGAAACACCATATATTTT.

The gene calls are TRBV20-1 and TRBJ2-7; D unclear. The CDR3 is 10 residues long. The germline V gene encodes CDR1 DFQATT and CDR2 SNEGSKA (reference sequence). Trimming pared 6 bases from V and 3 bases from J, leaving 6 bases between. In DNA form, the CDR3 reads TGCAGTGCCACTAACTACGAGCAGTACTTC. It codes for CSATNYEQYF.

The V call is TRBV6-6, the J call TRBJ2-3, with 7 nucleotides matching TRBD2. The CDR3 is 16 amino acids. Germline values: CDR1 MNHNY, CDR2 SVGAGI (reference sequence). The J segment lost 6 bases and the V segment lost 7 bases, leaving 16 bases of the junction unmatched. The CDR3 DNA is TGTGCCAGCATGAAGACGGCAGCGGGGCGTTCGGATACGCAGTATTTT. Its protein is CASMKTAAGRSDTQYF.

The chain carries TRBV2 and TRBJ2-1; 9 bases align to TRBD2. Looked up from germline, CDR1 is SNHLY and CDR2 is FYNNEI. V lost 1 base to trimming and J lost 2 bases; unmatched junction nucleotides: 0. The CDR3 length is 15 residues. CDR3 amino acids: CASSEGGGAYNEQFF. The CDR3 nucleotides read TGTGCCAGCAGTGAAGGCGGGGGGGCCTACAATGAGCAGTTCTTC.

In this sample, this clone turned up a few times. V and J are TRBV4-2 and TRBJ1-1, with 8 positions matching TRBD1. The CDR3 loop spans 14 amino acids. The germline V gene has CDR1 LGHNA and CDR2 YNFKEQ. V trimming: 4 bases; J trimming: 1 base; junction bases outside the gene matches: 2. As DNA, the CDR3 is TGTGCCAGCAGCCCGACAGGGGAGAACACTGAAGCTTTCTTT. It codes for CASSPTGENTEAFF.